Included here is one TCR beta chain sequence, with context. The authors' processing: Estimates of nucleated cell counts were drawn from the amplification of reference gene primers. Using immunoSEQ multiplex PCR, the repertoire was profiled, and TCRdb retains in-frame clones only, with some absent. V and J calls plus clone size are reproduced from that table; the DNA served to infer D and trimming. The sample carries 110,000 or so clones, about 78% recorded once. Germline values: CDR1 MDHEN, CDR2 SYDVKM. CDR3 length: 11 amino acids. V was trimmed by 1 base and J by 11 bases, leaving 8 bases between them. The data stem from a study of blood T cell repertoires in COVID-19. Overall study: T cells, B-cell-depleted T cells, or PBMCs supplied cDNA or gDNA.

Sequencing was performed on peripheral blood. This chain joins TRBV28 and TRBJ1-1, with D unresolved. This TCR came from a human donor in a cohort sampled during active or convalescent COVID-19. CDR3 DNA: TGTGCCAGCAGTTTATCCGCTATGGCTTTCTTT. Its translation is CASSLSAMAFF.